This T cell receptor beta chain was sequenced for a study of cytomegalovirus exposure and HLA in healthy donors. It was with 60 Vbeta and 13 Jbeta primers that the PCR ran. Method: immunoSEQ multiplex PCR; TCRdb's copy keeps in-frame clones and lacks some. The data show 160,000 or so clones, more than 75% seen once. The V gene lost 6 bases and the J gene lost 7 bases, with 16 bases spanning the gap. The CDR3 is 15 amino acids. CDR1 is ENHRY, CDR2 SYGVKD, per germline. The chain links TRBV10-3 to TRBJ1-6; no definite D call. What was sequenced was PBMCs. The sequence came from a male donor in good health and CMV-seronegative. The CDR3 loop reads CAISDLSGTNSPLHF. CDR3 nucleotide sequence: TGTGCCATCAGCGATCTCAGCGGCACCAATTCACCCCTCCACTTT.